This is a list of T cell receptor beta chains from one sample in a study of T cells in Graves' hyperthyroidism and ophthalmopathy. TCRdb re-called the multiplex PCR reads with MiXCR, one entry per CDR3 protein. This sample yields 490,000 or so distinct CDR3 sequences, of which 15% to 20% are seen a single time; less than 30% belongs to the top ten. Sequenced: blood. These receptors were obtained from a woman aged 30 to 39 with Graves' ophthalmopathy. CDR3s include the opening cysteine and the closing phenylalanine or tryptophan. A D gene is named only where the DNA matches it firmly. Clone size appears in some rows only: once, few, many, or a class for an expanded clone.

clone_size	v_call	j_call	d_call	cdr3_nt	cdr3_aa
many	TRBV6-1	TRBJ1-4	-	TGTGCCAGCTCCATCCTCGGAGGTTCAACTAATGAAAAACTGTTTTTT	CASSILGGSTNEKLFF
many	TRBV20-1	TRBJ2-7	TRBD2	TGCAGTGCTCCTAGCGGGAGTGGGTACGAGCAGTACTTC	CSAPSGSGYEQYF
-	TRBV14	TRBJ2-7	TRBD2	TGTGCCAGCAGCCACGTGGCCGGGACTAGCGGGAGGGCCCACGAGCAGTACTTC	CASSHVAGTSGRAHEQYF
many	TRBV5-1	TRBJ1-3	TRBD1	TGCGCCAGCAGCTTGGGTGTGGGGACAGCACCGAGAAACACCATATATTTT	CASSLGVGTAPRNTIYF
-	TRBV29-1	TRBJ2-1	-	TGCAGCGTTGAAGTCTCGAACAATGAGCAGTTCTTC	CSVEVSNNEQFF
many	TRBV3-1	TRBJ1-1	TRBD1	TGTGCCAGCAGCCAAGCTCAGGGGGGGCGGACTGAAGCTTTCTTT	CASSQAQGGRTEAFF
-	TRBV18	TRBJ1-5	TRBD1	TGTGCCAGCTCAGCTGGGACAGGGGGCTTTAGCAATCAGCCCCAGCATTTT	CASSAGTGGFSNQPQHF
-	TRBV4-2	TRBJ2-7	-	TGTGCCAGCAGCCAAGAAGGGCCAGGGAGCTTGCCCAACTACGAGCAGTACTTC	CASSQEGPGSLPNYEQYF
many	TRBV7-2	TRBJ2-3	-	TGTGCCAGCAGCTCCCATGATCTTGGTACAGATACGCAGTATTTT	CASSSHDLGTDTQYF
many	TRBV6-1	TRBJ2-2	-	TGTGCCAGCAGTGACGTTTCCGGCACGGGGACCGGGGAGCTGTTTTTT	CASSDVSGTGTGELFF
many	TRBV11-2	TRBJ2-7	TRBD2	TGTGCCAGCAGCCCACTAGCGGGTTCCCGGGGTGAGCAGTACTTC	CASSPLAGSRGEQYF
-	TRBV7-9	TRBJ1-2	-	TGTGCCAGCAGCTTAGGAGAGGGGAGGGGTGGCTACACCTTC	CASSLGEGRGGYTF
few	TRBV19	TRBJ2-4	-	TGTGCCAGTAGTATGCCGGGGAAGGGTTCTGACATTCAGTACTTC	CASSMPGKGSDIQYF
many	TRBV28	TRBJ2-7	-	TGTGCCAGCAGCCATCGCCCCGGCTCCTACGAGCAGTACTTC	CASSHRPGSYEQYF
many	TRBV7-2	TRBJ2-3	-	TGTGCCAGCAGCTTTGCTGCTGGGACAGATACGCAGTATTTT	CASSFAAGTDTQYF
-	TRBV28	TRBJ2-1	TRBD1	TGTGCCAGCAGGATCGGGACAGGGGGCCACAATGAGCAGTTCTTC	CASRIGTGGHNEQFF
-	TRBV7-2	TRBJ2-7	TRBD2	TGTGCCAGCAGCTTGCTAGCGGGAGGGTCGATCTCCTACGAGCAGTACTTC	CASSLLAGGSISYEQYF
few	TRBV12-3/TRBV12-4	TRBJ1-3	-	TGTGCCAGCAGTACCACAGGGCAAAGAAACACCATATATTTT	CASSTTGQRNTIYF
many	TRBV7-9	TRBJ2-1	-	TGTGCCAGCAGCTTAGATTACCCGAGCTCCTACAATGAGCAGTTCTTC	CASSLDYPSSYNEQFF
few	TRBV28	TRBJ1-1	-	TGTGCCAGCAGTTTCCCATCGGACCGGGATTTCTTT	CASSFPSDRDFF
-	TRBV19	TRBJ2-1	TRBD2	TGTGCCAGTAGCCCCCGACTAGCGGGAGGGCCTCTATCGGATGAGCAGTTCTTC	CASSPRLAGGPLSDEQFF
many	TRBV7-3	TRBJ2-5	TRBD1	TGTGCCAGCAGCATCACAGGGGGCGAGACCCAGTACTTC	CASSITGGETQYF
many	TRBV28	TRBJ1-5	-	TGTGCCAGCAGCAACCGAGGACAGTTCAATCAGCCCCAGCATTTT	CASSNRGQFNQPQHF
many	TRBV7-2	TRBJ2-1	TRBD1	TGTGCCAGCAGCCACCGACAGGGAACTTACAATGAGCAGTTCTTC	CASSHRQGTYNEQFF
-	TRBV19	TRBJ2-7	-	TGTGCCACCAGAGTGGGGGTAGGGGAGCAGTACTTC	CATRVGVGEQYF
many	TRBV20-1	TRBJ1-1	-	TGCAGTGCAAGGGGGGACCGGAACACTGAAGCTTTCTTT	CSARGDRNTEAFF
-	TRBV6-2/TRBV6-3	TRBJ2-7	-	TGTGCCAGCAGTTACTCTGTCTCAGGGCAGAACTACGAGCAGTACTTC	CASSYSVSGQNYEQYF
many	TRBV27	TRBJ2-1	-	TGTGCCAGCAGTCAGGACGGAGCGATATACAATGAGCAGTTCTTC	CASSQDGAIYNEQFF